This T cell receptor beta chain was found in a study of cytotoxic CD8 clonotypes in ibrutinib-treated CLL. Across the study: Complete response was seen in 2 patients and partial in approximately 24; about twelve progressed and some 14 stayed remitted after a median around 68 months. Response material was collected after a median around 12 months of treatment, range 6 to 36.

Assay: immunoSEQ multiplex PCR; the TCRdb copy retains only in-frame clones and omits some. Seen here are 60,000 to 95,000 clones, roughly 85% observed once, and the top ten hold more than 35%. Regarding this clone: Its target is not known.

Study-level results: Increased clonality at ibrutinib response gave way to a return toward baseline at progression. Clonality at baseline surpassed age-matched healthy donors and tracked circulating CD8+ T-cell counts.

Germline assignment: CDR1 ENHRY and CDR2 SYGVKD. The J segment lost 5 bases and the V segment lost 5 bases, leaving 3 bases of the junction unmatched. The CDR3 has 14 residues. The chain combines TRBV10-3 with TRBJ2-2, with 9 positions matching TRBD1. The sequencing used PBMCs, collected after 24 months of ibrutinib treatment. This TCR was sampled from a human donor with chronic lymphocytic leukemia. The CDR3 DNA reads TGTGCCATCAGTCCCGGGACAGGGACCGGGGAGCTGTTTTTT. This translates into CAISPGTGTGELFF.